This is a list of T cell receptor beta chains from one sample in a study of T cells in narcolepsy. Assay used: immunoSEQ multiplex PCR; TCRdb lists only in-frame clones, some missing. There are 25,000 to 35,000 clones in the sample; roughly 78% occur only once, and 6.6% lies in the top ten. Sequenced sample: memory (CD45RA-) CD4+ T cells from blood. The receptor set was obtained from a human donor in good health. Both conserved end residues are trimmed from each CDR3. D genes are given only for firm matches.

D gene	V gene	CDR3 protein
-	TRBV5-6	ASSLNRENTEAF
TRBD1	TRBV4-1	ASSQDPGGKQY
-	TRBV29-1	SVWRGGTYEQY
-	TRBV5-6	ASSLRRLGKETQY
-	TRBV2	ASSDLSGN
-	TRBV28	ASSLTNYGYT
-	TRBV7-6	ASSLRIREAYNEQF
-	TRBV27	ASSLKLASANNEQF
-	TRBV28	ASSLRTFEAF
TRBD1	TRBV28	ASSARTGGTEAF
-	TRBV28	ASNPPGDYGYT
-	TRBV4-3	ASRRRGPNEKLF
TRBD1	TRBV7-2	ASSLEGQARGGYT
-	TRBV27	ASTTSGQPQH
-	TRBV2	ASRLNGNTIY
TRBD2	TRBV4-1	ASSPSLAGGPGGGEQY
TRBD1	TRBV18	ASSHGTGGVKEAF
-	TRBV28	ASSRGPGNTIY
TRBD2	TRBV28	ASSFPTSADTQY
-	TRBV10-3	AIRPSLGEKMF
TRBD2	TRBV27	ASSSTAVASGVPPDTQY
TRBD2	TRBV5-1	ASSSSLAGGQETQY
-	TRBV16	ASSQGGDYGYT
-	TRBV10-3	AISEVRVVDEQY
-	TRBV27	ASRRRPVGNTEAF
TRBD1	TRBV9	ASSPQGDYNSPLH
-	TRBV7-9	ASSLEGSGDTQY
TRBD1	TRBV4-1	ASSQEGGQGNSGNTIY
TRBD2	TRBV10-3	AIMSFQEAGRGGAYNEQF
-	TRBV30	AWSLLSYEQY
-	TRBV28	ASSPPGAYGYT
TRBD1	TRBV28	ASSLPDRGGTEAF
-	TRBV7-9	ASSRLGGLYNEQF
-	TRBV25-1	ASSEWGTKGYGYT
-	TRBV2	ARKLQNYGYT
-	TRBV25-1	ASSEDGSIYEQY
-	TRBV28	ASSLGGPAGHTQY
TRBD2	TRBV7-2	ASSQGRSGRAGGNEQF
-	TRBV9	ASSVGGTRGNSPLH
TRBD1	TRBV6-1	ASHLTGGYEQY
TRBD1	TRBV5-6	ASSPPQGQGLYYGYT
TRBD2	TRBV10-3	AISRTSGSGVDTQY
-	TRBV5-6	ASSIIDQVNTEAF
-	TRBV15	ATSRDQAGTLAF
-	TRBV6-5	ASSYLNSNQPQH
-	TRBV5-4	ASSFLGDGAF
TRBD1	TRBV18	ASSRVTGGWVNFYGYT
TRBD2	TRBV7-2	ASSLGSLAEVPNEQY
-	TRBV18	ASSPQGTRSGNTIY
TRBD2	TRBV9	ASSVAVAGGPETQY
TRBD2	TRBV7-9	ASSRTAGASDTQY
TRBD1	TRBV28	ASTQGGSGQPQH
-	TRBV6-1	ASRGFANIGTEAF
-	TRBV28	ASTRAGLNTGELF
-	TRBV19	ASSISTAGNTIY
-	TRBV6-1	ASSDPGHLYGYT
TRBD2	TRBV5-1	ASSYGLADYTGELF
-	TRBV21-1	ASSAGTALTQY
TRBD1	TRBV4-1	ASSQDEGQSEQY
TRBD1	TRBV6-4	ASSAWDRVGSGANVLT